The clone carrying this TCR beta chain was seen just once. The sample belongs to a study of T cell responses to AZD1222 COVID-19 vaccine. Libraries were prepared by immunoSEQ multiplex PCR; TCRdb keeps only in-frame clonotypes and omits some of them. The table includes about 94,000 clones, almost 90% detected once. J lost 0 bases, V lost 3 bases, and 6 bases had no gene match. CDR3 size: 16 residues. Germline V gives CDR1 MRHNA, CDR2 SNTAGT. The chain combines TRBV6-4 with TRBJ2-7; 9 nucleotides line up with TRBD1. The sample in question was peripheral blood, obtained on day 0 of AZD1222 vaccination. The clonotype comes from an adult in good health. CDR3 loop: CASSDPGQGRSYEQYF. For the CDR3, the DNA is TGTGCCAGCAGTGATCCGGGACAGGGACGCTCCTACGAGCAGTACTTC.